This section outlines one T cell receptor beta chain sequence together with its context. Its antigen is not identified. It was at deep level that the assay was run. The repertoire was sequenced with immunoSEQ multiplex PCR; TCRdb's copy has only in-frame clones and lacks some. Of approximately 720,000 clones in the sample, approximately 75% were seen once. The data were taken from a study of shared clonotypes between healthy human individuals. Turning to the study itself: The cohort had a couple of women and a few men, ages 18 to 49.

Overall study results and limits: Naive CD4 clonotypes overlapped across a handful of donors at approximately 5.3%. Rarefaction indicated that sorted-subset sequencing remained incomplete although depth was large.

CDR1 and CDR2 (germline): MNHEY, SMNVEV (reference sequence). There are 11 residues in the CDR3. V was trimmed by 6 bases and J by 7 bases, leaving 10 bases between them. This rearrangement joins TRBV27 to TRBJ2-7; D may match TRBD1 or TRBD2 (5 bases each). The clonotype comes from a woman aged 25 to 45 in good health. The sample consisted of memory CD4+ T cells sorted from blood. Subset indicated: CD45RA-negative fraction. CDR3 region: CASRAWGEQYF. The CDR3 coding sequence is TGTGCCAGCAGAGCATGGGGGGAGCAGTACTTC.